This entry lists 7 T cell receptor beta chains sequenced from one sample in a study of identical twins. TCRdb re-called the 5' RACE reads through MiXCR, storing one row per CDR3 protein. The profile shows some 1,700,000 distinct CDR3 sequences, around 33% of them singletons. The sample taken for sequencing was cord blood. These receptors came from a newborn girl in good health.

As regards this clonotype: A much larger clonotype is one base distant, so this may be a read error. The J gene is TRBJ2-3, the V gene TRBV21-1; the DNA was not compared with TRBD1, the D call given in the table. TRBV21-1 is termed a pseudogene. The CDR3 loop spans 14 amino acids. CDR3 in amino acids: CASRDRGRTDTQYF. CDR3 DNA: TGTGCCAGCAGGGACAGGGGGCGCACAGATACGCAGTATTTT.

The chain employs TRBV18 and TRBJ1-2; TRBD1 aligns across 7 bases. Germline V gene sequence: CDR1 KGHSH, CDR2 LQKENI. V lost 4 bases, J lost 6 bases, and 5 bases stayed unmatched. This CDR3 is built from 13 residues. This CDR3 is CASSLQGNDGYTF. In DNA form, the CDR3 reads TGTGCCAGCTCACTACAGGGGAACGATGGCTACACCTTC.

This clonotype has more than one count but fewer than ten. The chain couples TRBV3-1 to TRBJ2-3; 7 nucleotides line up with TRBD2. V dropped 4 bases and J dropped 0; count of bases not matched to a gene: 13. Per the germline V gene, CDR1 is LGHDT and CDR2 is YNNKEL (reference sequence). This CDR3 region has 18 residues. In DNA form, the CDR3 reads TGTGCCAGCAGCCGGAAAAGTTTACTAGCGTCTAGCACAGATACGCAGTATTTT. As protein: CASSRKSLLASSTDTQYF.

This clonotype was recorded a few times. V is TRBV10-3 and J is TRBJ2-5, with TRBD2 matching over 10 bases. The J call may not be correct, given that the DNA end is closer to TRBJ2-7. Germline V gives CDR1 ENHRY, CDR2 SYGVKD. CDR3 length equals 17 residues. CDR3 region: CAISGQGTASGSHEQYF. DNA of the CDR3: TGTGCCATCAGTGGACAGGGGACGGCTAGCGGGAGCCACGAGCAGTACTTC.

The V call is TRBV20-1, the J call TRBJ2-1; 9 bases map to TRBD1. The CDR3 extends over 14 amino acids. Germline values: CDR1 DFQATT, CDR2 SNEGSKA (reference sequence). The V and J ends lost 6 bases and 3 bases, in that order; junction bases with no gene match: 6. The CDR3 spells CSAIQGQGYNEQFF. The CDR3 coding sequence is TGCAGTGCCATTCAGGGACAGGGCTACAATGAGCAGTTCTTC.

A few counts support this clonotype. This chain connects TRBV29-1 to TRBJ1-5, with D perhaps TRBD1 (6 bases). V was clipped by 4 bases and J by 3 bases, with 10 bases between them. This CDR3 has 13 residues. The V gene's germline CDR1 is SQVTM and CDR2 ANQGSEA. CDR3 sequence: CSVAGAPNQPQHF. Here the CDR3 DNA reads TGCAGCGTTGCAGGGGCCCCCAATCAGCCCCAGCATTTT.

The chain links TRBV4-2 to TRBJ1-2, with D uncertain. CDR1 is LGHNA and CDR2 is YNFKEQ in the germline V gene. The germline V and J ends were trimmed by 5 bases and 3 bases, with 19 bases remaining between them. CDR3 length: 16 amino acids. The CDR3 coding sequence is TGTGCCAGCAGCTCTTTCGGAGCAGCTACAGACTATGGCTACACCTTC. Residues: CASSSFGAATDYGYTF.